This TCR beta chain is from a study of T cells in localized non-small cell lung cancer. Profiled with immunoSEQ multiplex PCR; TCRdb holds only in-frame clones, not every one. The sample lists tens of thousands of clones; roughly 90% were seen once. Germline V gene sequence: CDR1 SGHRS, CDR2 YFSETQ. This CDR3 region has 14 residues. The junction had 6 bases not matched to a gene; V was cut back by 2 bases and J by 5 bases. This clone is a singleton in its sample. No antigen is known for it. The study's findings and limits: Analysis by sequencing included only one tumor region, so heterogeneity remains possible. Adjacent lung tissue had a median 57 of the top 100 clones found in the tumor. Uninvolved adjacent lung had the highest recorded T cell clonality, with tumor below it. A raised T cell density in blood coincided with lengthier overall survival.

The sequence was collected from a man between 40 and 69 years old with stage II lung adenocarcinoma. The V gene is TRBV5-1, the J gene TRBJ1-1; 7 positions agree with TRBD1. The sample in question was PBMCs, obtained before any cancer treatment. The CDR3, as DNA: TGCGCCAGCAGCTTTACAGGGGCCGGGACTGAAGCTTTCTTT. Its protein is CASSFTGAGTEAFF. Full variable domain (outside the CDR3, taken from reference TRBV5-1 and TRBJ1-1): KAGVTQTPRYLIKTRGQQVTLSCSPISGHRSVSWYQQTPGQGLQFLFEYFSETQRNKGNFPGRFSGRQFSNSRSEMNVSTLELGDSALYLCASSFTGAGTEAFFGQGTRLTVV.